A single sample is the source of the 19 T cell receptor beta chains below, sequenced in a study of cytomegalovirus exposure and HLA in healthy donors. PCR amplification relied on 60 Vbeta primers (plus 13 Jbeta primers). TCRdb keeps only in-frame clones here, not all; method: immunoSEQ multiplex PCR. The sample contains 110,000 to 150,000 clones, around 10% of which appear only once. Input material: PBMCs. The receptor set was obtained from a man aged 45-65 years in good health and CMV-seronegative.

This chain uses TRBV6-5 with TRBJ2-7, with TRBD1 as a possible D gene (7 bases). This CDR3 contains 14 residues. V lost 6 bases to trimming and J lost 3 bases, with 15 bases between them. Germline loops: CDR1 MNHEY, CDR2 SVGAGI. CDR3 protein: CASRTGDRDYEQYF. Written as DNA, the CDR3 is TGTGCCAGCAGGACGGGGGACAGAGACTACGAGCAGTACTTC.

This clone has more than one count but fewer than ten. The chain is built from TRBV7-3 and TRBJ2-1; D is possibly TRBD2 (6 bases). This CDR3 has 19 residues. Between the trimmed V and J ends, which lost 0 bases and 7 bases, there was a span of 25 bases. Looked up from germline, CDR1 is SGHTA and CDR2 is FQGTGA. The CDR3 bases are TGTGCCAGCAGCTTAACGTGGGGGGTAAAGACTCCCCTAAGGAATGAGCAGTTCTTC. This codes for CASSLTWGVKTPLRNEQFF. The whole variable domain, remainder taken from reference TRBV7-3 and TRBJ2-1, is GAGVSQTPSNKVTEKGKYVELRCDPISGHTALYWYRQSLGQGPEFLIYFQGTGAADDSGLPNDRFFAVRPEGSVSTLKIQRTERGDSAVYLCASSLTWGVKTPLRNEQFFGPGTRLTVL.

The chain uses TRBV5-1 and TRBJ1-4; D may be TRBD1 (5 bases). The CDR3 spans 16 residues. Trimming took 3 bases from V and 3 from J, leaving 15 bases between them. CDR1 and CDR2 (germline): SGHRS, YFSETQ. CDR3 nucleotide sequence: TGCGCCAGCAGCTCCAGGGTTCTGGCGGCTAATGAAAAACTGTTTTTT. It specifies CASSSRVLAANEKLFF.

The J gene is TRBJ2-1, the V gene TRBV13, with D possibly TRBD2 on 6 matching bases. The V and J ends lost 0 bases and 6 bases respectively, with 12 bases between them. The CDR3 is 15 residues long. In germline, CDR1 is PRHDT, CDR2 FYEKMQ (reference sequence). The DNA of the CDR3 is TGTGCCAGCAGCTTAGGGGGCCTAGCGAGCAATGAGCAGTTCTTC. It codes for CASSLGGLASNEQFF.

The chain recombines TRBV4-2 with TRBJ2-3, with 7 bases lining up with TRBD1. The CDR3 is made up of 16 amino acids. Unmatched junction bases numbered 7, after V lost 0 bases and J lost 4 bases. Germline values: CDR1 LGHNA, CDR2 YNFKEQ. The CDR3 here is CASSQDIQGDADTQYF. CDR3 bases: TGTGCCAGCAGCCAAGACATCCAGGGGGACGCAGATACGCAGTATTTT.

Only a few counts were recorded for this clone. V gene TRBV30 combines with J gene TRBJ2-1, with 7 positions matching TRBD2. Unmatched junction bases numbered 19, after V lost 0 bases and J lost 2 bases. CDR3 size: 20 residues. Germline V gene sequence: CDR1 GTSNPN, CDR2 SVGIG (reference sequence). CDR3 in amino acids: CAWSVYHTVGGMGTYNEQFF. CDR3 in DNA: TGTGCCTGGAGTGTCTACCACACGGTGGGGGGGATGGGGACCTACAATGAGCAGTTCTTC. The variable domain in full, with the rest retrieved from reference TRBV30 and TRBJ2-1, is SQTIHQWPATLVQPVGSPLSLECTVEGTSNPNLYWYRQAAGRGLQLLFYSVGIGQISSEVPQNLSASRPQDRQFILSSKKLLLSDSGFYLCAWSVYHTVGGMGTYNEQFFGPGTRLTVL.

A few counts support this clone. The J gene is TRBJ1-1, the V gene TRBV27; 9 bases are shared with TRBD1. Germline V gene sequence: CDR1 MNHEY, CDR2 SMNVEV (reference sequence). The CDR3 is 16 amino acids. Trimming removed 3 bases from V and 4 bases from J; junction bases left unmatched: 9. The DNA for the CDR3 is TGTGCCAGCAGTTTGAGACAGGGGGTAATAACCACTGAAGCTTTCTTT. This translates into CASSLRQGVITTEAFF.

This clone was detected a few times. CDR3 loop: CASNTGTAGNTEAFF. The CDR3 DNA follows: TGTGCCAGCAACACCGGGACAGCTGGGAACACTGAAGCTTTCTTT. The V and J genes are TRBV7-2 and TRBJ1-1, with 7 bases identical to TRBD1. The ends lost 7 bases at V and 1 base at J; junction bases unmatched: 9. The germline CDR1 and CDR2 sequences are SGHTA and FQGNSA. The CDR3 extends over 15 amino acids.

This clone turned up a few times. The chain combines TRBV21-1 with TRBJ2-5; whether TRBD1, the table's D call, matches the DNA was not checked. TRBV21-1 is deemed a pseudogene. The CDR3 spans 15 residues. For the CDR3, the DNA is TGTGCCAGCAGCACCACAGGGGGCGGGGAGGAGACCCAGTACTTC. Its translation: CASSTTGGGEETQYF.

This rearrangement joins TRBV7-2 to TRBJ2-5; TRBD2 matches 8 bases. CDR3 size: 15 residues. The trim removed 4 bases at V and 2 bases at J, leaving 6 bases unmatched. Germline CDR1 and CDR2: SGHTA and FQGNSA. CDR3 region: CASSYHSGTQETQYF. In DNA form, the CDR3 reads TGTGCCAGCAGCTACCATAGCGGGACACAAGAGACCCAGTACTTC.

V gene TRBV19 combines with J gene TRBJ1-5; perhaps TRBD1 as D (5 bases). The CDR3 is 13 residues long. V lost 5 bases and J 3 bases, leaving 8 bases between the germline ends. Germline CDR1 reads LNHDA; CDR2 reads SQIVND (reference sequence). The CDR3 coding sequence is TGTGCCAGTAGTCGGGGGATCAATCAGCCCCAGCATTTT. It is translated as CASSRGINQPQHF. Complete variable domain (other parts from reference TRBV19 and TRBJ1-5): DGGITQSPKYLFRKEGQNVTLSCEQNLNHDAMYWYRQDPGQGLRLIYYSQIVNDFQKGDIAEGYSVSREKKESFPLTVTSAQKNPTAFYLCASSRGINQPQHFGDGTRLSIL.

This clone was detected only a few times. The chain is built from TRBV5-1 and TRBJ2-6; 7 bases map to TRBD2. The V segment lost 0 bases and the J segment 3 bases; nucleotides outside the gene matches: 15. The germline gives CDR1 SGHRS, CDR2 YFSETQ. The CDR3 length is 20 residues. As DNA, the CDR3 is TGCGCCAGCAGCTTGGGACTACTAGCGCCCACGGAGTTTGGGGCCAACGTCCTGACTTTC. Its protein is CASSLGLLAPTEFGANVLTF.

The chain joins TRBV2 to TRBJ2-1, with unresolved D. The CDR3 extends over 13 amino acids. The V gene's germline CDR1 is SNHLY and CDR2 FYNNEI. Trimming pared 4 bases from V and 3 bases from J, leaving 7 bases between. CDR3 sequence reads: CASSVAVYNEQFF. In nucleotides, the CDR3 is TGTGCCAGCAGTGTGGCTGTCTACAATGAGCAGTTCTTC. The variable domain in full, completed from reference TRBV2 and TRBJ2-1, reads EPEVTQTPSHQVTQMGQEVILRCVPISNHLYFYWYRQILGQKVEFLVSFYNNEISEKSEIFDDQFSVERPDGSNFTLKIRSTKLEDSAMYFCASSVAVYNEQFFGPGTRLTVL.

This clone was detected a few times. CDR3 coding DNA: TGTGCCAGCAGCTTGGCAGGGGGGAACACTGAAGCTTTCTTT. It yields the protein CASSLAGGNTEAFF. V is TRBV7-3 and J is TRBJ1-1; 7 bases agree with TRBD1. Germline lookup yields CDR1 SGHTA and CDR2 FQGTGA. The CDR3 sequence is 14 residues long. V shed 3 bases and J 1 base; nucleotides not matched to a gene: 2.

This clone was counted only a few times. The CDR3 sequence is CASSERQGHNIQYF. In DNA form, the CDR3 reads TGTGCCAGCAGTGAAAGGCAGGGTCACAACATTCAGTACTTC. The genes are TRBV6-1 and TRBJ2-4; D possibly corresponds to TRBD1 (5 bases). With 2 bases removed from V and 7 bases from J, the gap between germline ends came to 12 bases. Per the germline V gene, CDR1 is MNHNS and CDR2 is SASEGT. The CDR3 is 14 residues long.

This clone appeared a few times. CDR3 sequence (DNA): TGTGCCAGCTCGTCAGTCCCTAGCAATCAGCCCCAGCATTTT. Translated, it gives CASSSVPSNQPQHF. This chain uses TRBV18 with TRBJ1-5; D gene uncertain. The CDR3 totals 14 residues. Trimming shortened V by 6 bases and J by 0 bases, and 9 bases separated the two germline ends. Germline CDR1 KGHSH, CDR2 LQKENI.

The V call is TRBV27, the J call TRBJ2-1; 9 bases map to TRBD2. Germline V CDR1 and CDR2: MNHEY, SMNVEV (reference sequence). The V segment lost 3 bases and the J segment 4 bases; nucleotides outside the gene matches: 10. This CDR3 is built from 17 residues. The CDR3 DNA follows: TGTGCCAGCAGTTTCGGGGCTAGCGGGACTTATTACAATGAGCAGTTCTTC. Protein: CASSFGASGTYYNEQFF.

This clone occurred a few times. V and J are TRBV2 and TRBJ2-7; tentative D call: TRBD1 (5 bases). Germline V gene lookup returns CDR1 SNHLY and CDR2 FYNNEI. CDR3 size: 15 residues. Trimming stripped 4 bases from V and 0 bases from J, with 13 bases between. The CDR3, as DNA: TGTGCCAGCAGTGGGCAGGGATTAGCCTCCTACGAGCAGTACTTC. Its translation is CASSGQGLASYEQYF.

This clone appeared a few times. CDR3: CASSPGGGSYGYTF. Here the CDR3 DNA reads TGCGCCAGCAGCCCCGGGGGAGGGAGCTATGGCTACACCTTC. The rearrangement links TRBV5-1 to TRBJ1-2, with D possibly being TRBD1 (5 bases). Trimming took off 4 bases at V and 4 bases at J, with 14 bases between the two ends. The CDR3 extends over 14 amino acids. CDR1 SGHRS and CDR2 YFSETQ come from the germline V gene.